This T cell receptor (beta chain) was recovered during a study of a mutant IDH1 vaccine in newly diagnosed glioma (dated by TCRdb to the early 2020s). Notes on the research overall: Patients were given eight vaccinations, in weeks 1, 3, 5, 7, 11, 15, 19 and 23, which matched visits V03 through V10. Prior to enrollment, standard therapy consisting of radiotherapy alone, temozolomide alone, or radiochemotherapy with temozolomide had been administered to patients, with the combination being received by most patients. The 30 to 40 treated patients were 62.5% male and roughly 40% female, with a mean age of around 40 years. Six visits were used for peripheral blood collection: V03 (baseline), V05, V07, V10, V12 and V13. Vaccination began 4-6 weeks after radiotherapy alone, or alongside temozolomide cycles in the chemotherapy-containing groups. For exploratory analyses, some 24 treated patients had longitudinal TCRB deep sequencing done wherever samples were available.

With regard to this clone: The antigen it recognizes is unknown. Within one base of it there is no much larger clone, and no base qualities were kept.

Interpreted using the paper, the time point label stands for: week 23, last vaccination. Each vaccine dose, consisting of 300 ug of a 20-mer mutant IDH1 peptide in Montanide, was administered subcutaneously with topical imiquimod. All donors had newly diagnosed IDH1-mutant astrocytomas of WHO grade 3 or 4 that showed loss of nuclear ATRX. The samples were drawn from NOA16, a multicentre, single-arm, open-label phase I trial in Germany that tested a mutant IDH1 peptide vaccine in humans for the first time. Genomic DNA for TCRB sequencing was isolated from EDTA blood with the DNeasy Blood and Tissue Kit. Overall study outcomes, separate from this receptor: According to the authors, sample limitations meant that analyses of patient blood samples could not be reproduced. No apparent relationship was observed between pseudoprogression and alterations in the top peripheral T cell clonotypes detected by TCRB sequencing. Availability determined which PBMC samples were chosen for TCRB deep sequencing. Immune responses induced by the vaccine were seen in approximately 92% of patients across multiple MHC alleles.

The library was produced with the immunoSEQ multiplex PCR assay. Rearranged TCR beta chain sequences were amplified with the hsTCRB Kit following the manufacturer's protocol. An Illumina MiSeq was used to sequence the TCRB libraries. Turning to the authors' computational methods: The proprietary platform of the kit vendor was used for demultiplexing, trimming and gene mapping. TCRdb mirrors the immuneACCESS table, restricted to in-frame sequences. Some clones are absent from its copies; in checked studies, under half trace to an unresolved V gene, and the reason for the others is unknown. D and trimming were read from the DNA, whereas the V and J calls and clone size are those reported in that table. Within this sample are about 44,000 clones, with under 95% of them counted one time only. Approximately 4.1% of the sample comes from the top ten. CDR1 and CDR2 (WSHSY, SAAADI) derive from the germline V gene. The cysteine opens and the phenylalanine closes a CDR3 of 13 amino acids. Just the 39-base CDR3 DNA is kept, in frame starting at base 1. V is reduced by 6 bases and J by 5 bases, leaving a spacing of 14 bases between them.

The sample in question was PBMCs, obtained from a glioma patient whose treatment included an IDH1 peptide vaccine. The TCR originated in a man aged 45-65 years with glioma. The chain couples TRBV10-2 to TRBJ2-7; TRBD1 is a possible D gene, resting on 6 matching bases. The CDR3 region: CASSARTGNEQYF. DNA sequence: TGCGCCAGCAGCGCAAGAACAGGGAACGAGCAGTACTTC.